A single sample is the source of the 21 T cell receptor beta chains below, sequenced in a study of T cell responses to AZD1222 COVID-19 vaccine. Libraries were prepared by immunoSEQ multiplex PCR; TCRdb keeps only in-frame clonotypes and omits some of them. This repertoire shows roughly 120,000 clones, about 93% found once; its top ten account for about 5%. The sequences come from peripheral blood, collected 28 days after the second AZD1222 dose. The receptors were gathered from an adult who received the AZD1222 COVID-19 vaccine.

The chain couples TRBV7-9 to TRBJ1-1; D gene unclear. Trimming removed 2 bases at V and 2 bases at J, with 3 bases between. Germline V gives CDR1 SEHNR, CDR2 FQNEAQ (reference sequence). This CDR3 region has 12 residues. The CDR3: CASSLSNTEAFF. Here the CDR3 DNA reads TGTGCCAGCAGCTTAAGCAACACTGAAGCTTTCTTT.

V is TRBV6-5 and J is TRBJ2-7, with TRBD1 matching over 7 bases. Germline CDR1 reads MNHEY; CDR2 reads SVGAGI. The CDR3 sequence is 12 residues long. The V gene end was trimmed by 11 bases and the J gene end by 3 bases; junction bases not matched to a gene: 7. DNA of the CDR3: TGTGCCTCGACAGGGACGAGCTACGAGCAGTACTTC. Its translation is CASTGTSYEQYF.

The chain uses TRBV6-1 and TRBJ2-3; D is possibly TRBD1 (6 bases). Germline-derived CDR1 and CDR2 are MNHNS and SASEGT. The CDR3 is made up of 16 amino acids. V was clipped by 1 base and J by 1 base, with 12 bases between them. CDR3 nucleotide sequence: TGTGCCAGCAGTGAAGGTGCAGGGGCGGGCACAGATACGCAGTATTTT. Translating it yields CASSEGAGAGTDTQYF.

The chain links TRBV7-2 to TRBJ1-1; D is undetermined. Germline loops: CDR1 SGHTA, CDR2 FQGNSA. The CDR3 extends over 13 amino acids. The germline V and J ends were trimmed by 1 base and 3 bases, with 6 bases remaining between them. The CDR3 reads CASSLDVYTEAFF. Here the CDR3 DNA reads TGTGCCAGCAGCTTAGATGTCTACACTGAAGCTTTCTTT.

The chain links TRBV28 to TRBJ2-3; 7 bases line up with TRBD2. This CDR3 is 14 amino acids long. V lost 7 bases and J lost 1; bases outside the gene matches: 5. CDR1 is MDHEN, CDR2 SYDVKM, per germline. The CDR3 is CASIRSGGTDTQYF. Written as DNA, the CDR3 is TGTGCCAGCATTCGGAGCGGGGGCACAGATACGCAGTATTTT.

This chain connects TRBV4-3 to TRBJ2-3; 9 nucleotides align to TRBD2. CDR1 and CDR2 from the germline V gene are LGHNA and YSLEER. V shed 0 bases, J shed 2 bases, and the junction held 12 bases outside the gene matches. CDR3 size: 19 residues. Here the CDR3 DNA reads TGCGCCAGCAGCCAAGACTTAGGCGGTCGCGGGGGGGACACAGATACGCAGTATTTT. This sequence encodes CASSQDLGGRGGDTDTQYF.

The chain links TRBV10-3 to TRBJ2-3; no firm D call. V was shortened by 3 bases and J by 0 bases, with 7 bases between the two germline ends. Germline CDR1 and CDR2: ENHRY and SYGVKD. This CDR3 comprises 14 residues. In DNA form, the CDR3 reads TGTGCCATCAGTGACCTGTTTAGCACAGATACGCAGTATTTT. Encoded protein: CAISDLFSTDTQYF.

V gene TRBV7-3 combines with J gene TRBJ2-5; D is perhaps TRBD2 (6 bases). Germline CDR1 reads SGHTA; CDR2 reads FQGTGA. Trimming pared 5 bases from V and 5 bases from J, leaving 12 bases between. This CDR3 region has 13 residues. The CDR3 DNA reads as TGTGCCAGCAGCCCCCTCAGCGGGGAGACCCAGTACTTC. Protein product: CASSPLSGETQYF.

The CDR3, as DNA: TGTGCCAGCAGCCAAGTCCGGCCGGGGCAGGACACCGGGGAGCTGTTTTTT. Translated, it gives CASSQVRPGQDTGELFF. V gene TRBV14 combines with J gene TRBJ2-2; D possibly matches TRBD1 or TRBD2 (5 bases each). V was trimmed by 1 base and J by 3 bases, leaving 15 bases between them. CDR1 is SGHDN and CDR2 is FVKESK in the germline V gene. The CDR3 contains 17 residues.

The rearrangement uses TRBV11-2 and TRBJ2-1; 10 bases line up with TRBD2. After removal of 6 bases from V and 5 bases from J, the junction contained 7 bases not matched to a gene. CDR1 and CDR2 (germline): SGHAT, FQNNGV. CDR3 size: 15 residues. Written as DNA, the CDR3 is TGTGCCAGCAGGAGGATGGGACTAGCGAACAATGAGCAGTTCTTC. Translated, it gives CASRRMGLANNEQFF.

This chain links TRBV11-2 with TRBJ2-7; D unclear. Germline V gene sequence: CDR1 SGHAT, CDR2 FQNNGV. V lost 6 bases and J lost 0, with 15 bases in between. This CDR3 contains 15 residues. In DNA form, the CDR3 reads TGTGCCAGCAGACCACAGAGTATTAACTCCTACGAGCAGTACTTC. This translates into CASRPQSINSYEQYF.

The rearrangement uses TRBV4-3 and TRBJ2-3; D not resolved. This CDR3 spans 14 amino acids. V was shortened by 0 bases and J by 7 bases, with 11 bases between the two germline ends. Germline V CDR1 and CDR2: LGHNA, YSLEER. The CDR3 sequence: CASSQDGTGNTQYF. Written as DNA, the CDR3 is TGCGCCAGCAGCCAAGACGGTACGGGTAATACGCAGTATTTT.

This chain joins TRBV9 and TRBJ1-2, with D unresolved. CDR1 is SGDLS and CDR2 is YYNGEE in the germline V gene. V was trimmed by 5 bases and J by 8 bases, leaving 10 bases between them. This CDR3 region has 11 residues. The CDR3 DNA reads as TGTGCCAGCAGGCAAGCCGGGGGCTACACCTTC. This sequence encodes CASRQAGGYTF.

The chain joins TRBV7-2 to TRBJ2-5; 8 bases match TRBD2. CDR1 and CDR2 (germline): SGHTA, FQGNSA. Losses at the gene ends were 3 bases for V and 5 bases for J; bases not matched to a gene: 5. CDR3 length: 14 residues. CDR3 DNA sequence: TGTGCCAGCAGCTTGAGCGGGAGTCCGGAGACCCAGTACTTC. Translated: CASSLSGSPETQYF.

The chain combines TRBV6-5 with TRBJ1-2; D call uncertain. This CDR3 comprises 14 residues. The V gene lost 2 bases and the J gene lost 3 bases, with 10 bases spanning the gap. Germline V gene lookup returns CDR1 MNHEY and CDR2 SVGAGI. The CDR3, as DNA: TGTGCCAGCAGTTACCGACCGGAATACTATGGCTACACCTTC. Residues: CASSYRPEYYGYTF.

The chain employs TRBV4-3 and TRBJ2-7; D is uncertain. The germline V gene has CDR1 LGHNA and CDR2 YSLEER. This CDR3 is 15 amino acids long. V gave up 3 bases and J gave up 4 bases, with 16 bases separating them. The CDR3 nucleotides read TGCGCCAGCAGCCAGGAATACGGGCTCCTTTACGAGCAGTACTTC. It specifies CASSQEYGLLYEQYF.

The chain couples TRBV18 to TRBJ1-5, with D possibly being TRBD1 (6 bases). Germline assignment: CDR1 KGHSH and CDR2 LQKENI. V dropped 5 bases and J dropped 2 bases, with 13 bases sitting between them. CDR3 length: 15 amino acids. CDR3 in amino acids: CASSSTGFGNQPQHF. In DNA, the CDR3 is TGTGCCAGCTCATCTACAGGGTTTGGCAATCAGCCCCAGCATTTT.

The count of this clone is one. V is TRBV6-5 and J is TRBJ1-2, with D perhaps TRBD1 (6 bases). The germline CDR1 and CDR2 sequences are MNHEY and SVGAGI. With 2 bases removed from V and 6 bases from J, the gap between germline ends came to 13 bases. The CDR3 is made up of 14 amino acids. The CDR3 spells CASSYQGRGNGYTF. The DNA for the CDR3 is TGTGCCAGCAGTTACCAGGGGCGCGGGAATGGCTACACCTTC.

J is TRBJ2-3 and V is TRBV7-2, with 9 bases fitting TRBD2. Looked up from germline, CDR1 is SGHTA and CDR2 is FQGNSA. Trimming removed 6 bases from V and 4 bases from J; junction bases left unmatched: 5. The CDR3 covers 14 residues. CDR3 coding DNA: TGTGCCAGCAGACCGGGACTAGCCTCAGATACGCAGTATTTT. Amino acids: CASRPGLASDTQYF. Together with reference TRBV7-2 and TRBJ2-3, the CDR3 gives the full variable domain: GAGVSQSPSNKVTEKGKDVELRCDPISGHTALYWYRQSLGQGLEFLIYFQGNSAPDKSGLPSDRFSAERTGGSVSTLTIQRTQQEDSAVYLCASRPGLASDTQYFGPGTRLTVL.

The chain recombines TRBV6-2 or TRBV6-3 with TRBJ2-2; 8 bases line up with TRBD1. The V gene end was trimmed by 5 bases and the J gene end by 4 bases; junction bases not matched to a gene: 6. Germline V gives CDR1 MNHEY, CDR2 SVGEGT. This CDR3 contains 15 residues. This CDR3 reads CASSPTGAVTGELFF. DNA of the CDR3: TGTGCCAGCAGTCCGACAGGGGCGGTCACCGGGGAGCTGTTTTTT.

The CDR3: CASIEVDGPPRPQHF. The CDR3, as DNA: TGTGCCAGCATCGAAGTGGACGGTCCACCAAGGCCCCAGCATTTT. The genes are TRBV6-5 and TRBJ1-5; no clear D gene. CDR1 MNHEY and CDR2 SVGAGI come from the germline V gene. The CDR3 consists of 15 residues. V gave up 7 bases and J gave up 9 bases, with 22 bases separating them.